A single T cell receptor (beta chain) is shown here with its context. Germline CDR1 reads SGHAT; CDR2 reads FQNNGV. V gave up 1 base and J gave up 4 bases; unmatched junction bases: 3. The CDR3 sequence is 16 residues long. Deep was the level used in running the assay. The table came from immunoSEQ multiplex PCR; TCRdb's copy has only in-frame clones and leaves some out. The sample includes around 2.1 million clones, approximately 94% seen only once; the top ten take about 1.5%. CD45RO-negative CD8 cells positively selected for CCR7 made up the naive population, which excluded terminally differentiated effector memory CD45RA+ cells. This entry belongs to a study of shared clonotypes between healthy human individuals.

This sequence joins TRBV11-2 and TRBJ2-1; 11 bases are a match to TRBD2. What was sequenced was naive CD8+ T cells from PBMCs. This receptor was obtained from a man aged 18 to 30 in good health. Some clones in this sample may be carry-over from other donors' samples. This CDR3 reads CASSLGLAGHYNEQFF. In DNA form, the CDR3 reads TGTGCCAGCAGCTTAGGACTAGCGGGACATTACAATGAGCAGTTCTTC.